Detailed here is one TCR beta chain. These data are taken from a study of blood T cell repertoires in COVID-19. Study-wide background: The cDNA or gDNA used as material had been derived from T cells, B-cell-depleted T cells, or PBMCs.

In the original analysis: The authors estimated nucleated cell counts from reference gene primer amplification. The data were produced by immunoSEQ multiplex PCR, yet TCRdb's version contains in-frame clones alone and is incomplete. V and J calls and clone size come straight from that table; D and trimming were deduced from the DNA. The sample gives about 73,000 clones, over 80% of which show up once; 2.5% is in the top ten. Sequencing input: peripheral blood. This clonotype was obtained from a man at least 80 years old with active or convalescent COVID-19.

The CDR3 reads CASSRDRGDQETQYF. The CDR3, as DNA: TGCGCCAGCAGCCGCGACAGGGGGGATCAAGAGACCCAGTACTTC. The chain has TRBV5-1 and TRBJ2-5; 9 bases fit TRBD1. Germline V CDR1 and CDR2: SGHRS, YFSETQ. V was pared by 4 bases and J by 2 bases, with 6 bases of the junction left unmatched. The length of the CDR3 is 15 residues.